Below are 11 T cell receptor beta chains sequenced from a single sample in a study of T cells in narcolepsy. Profiled with immunoSEQ multiplex PCR; TCRdb holds only in-frame clones, not every one. The table lists around 33,000 clones, less than 90% of them singletons. The source material was CD45RA- memory CD4+ T cells from PBMCs. These receptor sequences come from a human donor with narcolepsy.

V gene TRBV19 combines with J gene TRBJ1-2, with 9 bases aligning to TRBD1. CDR1 and CDR2 (germline): LNHDA, SQIVND (reference sequence). V dropped 4 bases and J dropped 0; count of bases not matched to a gene: 3. CDR3 length equals 15 residues. The DNA for the CDR3 is TGTGCCAGTAGTAAGGGGACAGGGACTAACTATGGCTACACCTTC. It translates to CASSKGTGTNYGYTF. The full variable domain, with the rest looked up from reference TRBV19 and TRBJ1-2, is DGGITQSPKYLFRKEGQNVTLSCEQNLNHDAMYWYRQDPGQGLRLIYYSQIVNDFQKGDIAEGYSVSREKKESFPLTVTSAQKNPTAFYLCASSKGTGTNYGYTFGSGTRLTVV.

The CDR3 nucleotides are TGTGCCAGCAGCCAAGACCGTTCAAGGAGAGATTCACCCCTCCACTTT. It specifies CASSQDRSRRDSPLHF. The J gene is TRBJ1-6, the V gene TRBV14; D gene ambiguous. CDR1 is SGHDN, CDR2 FVKESK, per germline. The CDR3 covers 16 residues. V shed 0 bases and J shed 8 bases, with 14 bases lying between them.

The chain combines TRBV27 with TRBJ1-4, with D perhaps matching TRBD1 (6 bases). CDR1 and CDR2 from the germline V gene are MNHEY and SMNVEV (reference sequence). The length of the CDR3 is 14 residues. V gave up 3 bases and J gave up 12 bases, with 17 bases separating them. CDR3 loop: CASSFERGGGELFF. CDR3 nucleotides: TGTGCCAGCAGTTTTGAAAGGGGAGGGGGAGAACTGTTTTTT. The complete variable domain, with remaining parts taken from reference TRBV27 and TRBJ1-4, reads EAQVTQNPRYLITVTGKKLTVTCSQNMNHEYMSWYRQDPGLGLRQIYYSMNVEVTDKGDVPEGYKVSRKEKRNFPLILESPSPNQTSLYFCASSFERGGGELFFGSGTQLSVL.

This clone was seen more than once but under ten times. This chain joins TRBV9 and TRBJ2-3; D ambiguous. Germline values: CDR1 SGDLS, CDR2 YYNGEE. CDR3 length: 15 residues. Trimming cost V 0 bases and J 2 bases, with 10 bases left between them. The CDR3, as DNA: TGTGCCAGCAGCGTAGGTCGACAATACACAGATACGCAGTATTTT. This codes for CASSVGRQYTDTQYF. Full variable domain (missing parts from reference TRBV9 and TRBJ2-3): DSGVTQTPKHLITATGQRVTLRCSPRSGDLSVYWYQQSLDQGLQFLIQYYNGEERAKGNILERFSAQQFPDLHSELNLSSLELGDSALYFCASSVGRQYTDTQYFGPGTRLTVL.

The genes are TRBV4-1 and TRBJ1-5; D possibly corresponds to TRBD1 (5 bases). V shed 3 bases and J shed 6 bases, with 12 bases lying between them. The CDR3 has 14 residues. Germline V gene lookup returns CDR1 MGHRA and CDR2 YSYEKL. The CDR3 spells CASSQTEPGQPQHF. CDR3 coding DNA: TGCGCCAGCAGCCAGACAGAGCCGGGTCAGCCCCAGCATTTT.

This chain connects TRBV5-4 to TRBJ2-1; the match to TRBD1 covers 9 bases. CDR3 size: 15 residues. Germline V lookup: CDR1 SGHNT, CDR2 YYREEE (reference sequence). With 4 bases clipped from V and 6 bases from J, the junction kept 8 bases outside the gene matches. The CDR3 loop is CASSRRTGESNEQFF. CDR3 in DNA: TGTGCCAGCAGCAGGCGGACAGGGGAGTCCAATGAGCAGTTCTTC.

CDR3 in amino acids: CATSRDGLGNEKLFF. The CDR3 coding sequence is TGTGCCACCAGCAGAGATGGATTGGGGAATGAAAAACTGTTTTTT. The J gene is TRBJ1-4, the V gene TRBV15; D gene unclear. Germline V gene data show CDR1 as LNHNV and CDR2 as YYDKDF (reference sequence). This CDR3 region has 15 residues. Trimming removed 0 bases from V and 5 bases from J, with 10 bases in between.

This chain links TRBV6-5 with TRBJ2-4; D is unclear. CDR1 MNHEY and CDR2 SVGAGI come from the germline V gene. The CDR3 contains 15 residues. The V end lost 4 bases, the J end lost 0 bases, and 10 bases lay between the germline ends. The CDR3: CASSSPLEAKNIQYF. In DNA form, the CDR3 reads TGTGCCAGCAGTTCCCCCTTGGAAGCCAAAAACATTCAGTACTTC.

Only a few counts were recorded for this clone. The chain has TRBV11-3 and TRBJ2-7; 10 bases are a match to TRBD2. Germline CDR1 and CDR2: SGHNT and YENEEA. The length of the CDR3 is 15 residues. The V and J ends lost 3 bases and 5 bases, in that order; junction bases with no gene match: 7. CDR3 DNA: TGTGCCAGCAGCTTGGGACTAGCGTATACCCACGAGCAGTACTTC. It encodes CASSLGLAYTHEQYF.

The J gene is TRBJ1-1, the V gene TRBV19; D is unclear. V was clipped by 7 bases and J by 0 bases, with 9 bases between them. The CDR3 extends over 13 amino acids. Germline V lookup: CDR1 LNHDA, CDR2 SQIVND (reference sequence). CDR3 sequence: CASTTPVNTEAFF. The CDR3 DNA sequence: TGTGCCAGTACCACCCCGGTGAACACTGAAGCTTTCTTT.

This clone was counted once. The rearrangement joins TRBV4-3 to TRBJ1-4; unclear D gene. Germline-derived CDR1 and CDR2 are LGHNA and YSLEER. Trimming removed 8 bases from V and 8 bases from J, with 21 bases in between. CDR3 length: 15 amino acids. The CDR3: CASRPMGPKWEKLFF. Written as DNA, the CDR3 is TGCGCCAGCCGCCCCATGGGCCCTAAATGGGAAAAACTGTTTTTT.